Each of the 26 T cell receptor beta chains below was sequenced from the same sample in a study of OX40 agonist ivuxolimab in advanced cancers. Library preparation used the immunoSEQ multiplex PCR assay. Sourced from immuneACCESS, this table was stored by TCRdb with only in-frame sequences that have V and J called. A share of the clones is absent; for the studies checked, an unresolved V gene accounts for under half, and the remainder has no known explanation. The sample includes over 95,000 clones, with 90% to 95% observed a single time. 0.25% to 0.35% of the sample comes from the top ten. The material sequenced was CD4+ or CD8+ T cells sorted from blood, taken in a trial of the OX40 agonist ivuxolimab. Receptor source: an adult with an advanced solid tumor such as melanoma, head and neck, liver or kidney cancer.

The chain employs TRBV7-3 and TRBJ2-1; 11 nucleotides match TRBD2. Germline assignment: CDR1 SGHTA and CDR2 FQGTGA. V dropped 2 bases and J dropped 6; count of bases not matched to a gene: 0. This CDR3 spans 14 amino acids. The CDR3 spells CASSLGLAGNEQFF. The CDR3 DNA reads as TGTGCCAGCAGCTTAGGACTAGCGGGCAATGAGCAGTTCTTC.

This clone was seen more than once but under ten times. The chain links TRBV9 to TRBJ2-7, with no clear D. Trimming took off 0 bases at V and 4 bases at J, with 11 bases between the two ends. Germline V CDR1 and CDR2: SGDLS, YYNGEE. The CDR3 runs to 14 residues. This CDR3 is CASSVAFGPYEQYF. CDR3 nucleotides: TGTGCCAGCAGCGTAGCTTTCGGGCCATACGAGCAGTACTTC. The full variable domain, with the rest looked up from reference TRBV9 and TRBJ2-7, is DSGVTQTPKHLITATGQRVTLRCSPRSGDLSVYWYQQSLDQGLQFLIQYYNGEERAKGNILERFSAQQFPDLHSELNLSSLELGDSALYFCASSVAFGPYEQYFGPGTRLTVT.

The rearrangement uses TRBV18 and TRBJ1-3; D is ambiguous. Trimming shortened V by 3 bases and J by 0 bases, and 6 bases separated the two germline ends. This CDR3 comprises 14 residues. The germline V gene has CDR1 KGHSH and CDR2 LQKENI. The CDR3 loop reads CASSPETSGNTIYF. The CDR3 DNA reads TGTGCCAGCTCACCCGAAACCTCTGGAAACACCATATATTTT.

This chain joins TRBV10-3 and TRBJ1-2; D is unclear. Germline CDR1 ENHRY, CDR2 SYGVKD. This CDR3 is 14 amino acids long. Between the trimmed V and J ends, which lost 3 bases and 5 bases, there was a span of 13 bases. The CDR3 here is CAISDGVGGYGYTF. The CDR3 DNA reads TGTGCCATCAGTGATGGGGTCGGAGGGTATGGCTACACCTTC.

A single count supports this clone. This rearrangement joins TRBV4-1 to TRBJ1-5; D gene unclear. V was trimmed by 0 bases and J by 9 bases, leaving 9 bases between them. CDR3 length: 13 residues. Germline V CDR1 and CDR2: MGHRA, YSYEKL. In DNA, the CDR3 is TGCGCCAGCAGCCAAGATCCCTTTGGGCCCCAGCATTTT. Residues: CASSQDPFGPQHF.

V gene TRBV7-2 combines with J gene TRBJ2-7; D unclear. Germline CDR1 SGHTA, CDR2 FQGNSA. The CDR3 sequence is 13 residues long. Between the trimmed V and J ends, which lost 3 bases and 6 bases, there was a span of 12 bases. Here the CDR3 reads CASSFSGVFEQYF. DNA of the CDR3: TGTGCCAGCAGCTTTTCGGGCGTGTTCGAGCAGTACTTC.

This sequence joins TRBV4-2 and TRBJ2-7, with D hard to call. V lost 4 bases, J lost 5 bases, and 18 bases lay in between. This CDR3 spans 15 amino acids. CDR1 is LGHNA, CDR2 YNFKEQ, per germline. Here the CDR3 DNA reads TGTGCCAGCAGCCTCTCAACCAGACCTCGGGACGAGCAGTACTTC. Residues: CASSLSTRPRDEQYF.

This chain joins TRBV11-2 and TRBJ2-7; perhaps TRBD2 as D (6 bases). The CDR3 has 13 residues. V was pared by 1 base and J by 10 bases, with 14 bases between. Germline-derived CDR1 and CDR2 are SGHAT and FQNNGV. The CDR3 DNA reads as TGTGCCAGCAGCTTAGGAAGACTAGATGAACAGTACTTC. This encodes CASSLGRLDEQYF.

The V and J genes are TRBV2 and TRBJ2-2; D remains unclear. Germline loops: CDR1 SNHLY, CDR2 FYNNEI. The V gene lost 7 bases and the J gene lost 3 bases, with 6 bases spanning the gap. This CDR3 is 12 amino acids long. The CDR3 loop is CASKTDTGELFF. The CDR3 DNA reads TGTGCCAGCAAGACTGACACCGGGGAGCTGTTTTTT. The whole variable domain, remainder taken from reference TRBV2 and TRBJ2-2, is EPEVTQTPSHQVTQMGQEVILRCVPISNHLYFYWYRQILGQKVEFLVSFYNNEISEKSEIFDDQFSVERPDGSNFTLKIRSTKLEDSAMYFCASKTDTGELFFGEGSRLTVL.

V gene TRBV30 combines with J gene TRBJ1-4; no firm D call. Germline lookup yields CDR1 GTSNPN and CDR2 SVGIG (reference sequence). V lost 1 base and J 8 bases, leaving 5 bases between the germline ends. The CDR3 has 11 residues. CDR3 bases: TGTGCCTGGAGTGCAGCGGAAAAACTGTTTTTT. Encoded protein: CAWSAAEKLFF.

V usage is TRBV2 and J usage is TRBJ2-7, with D tentatively TRBD2 (7 bases). The germline V and J ends were trimmed by 1 base and 3 bases, with 19 bases remaining between them. Germline assignment: CDR1 SNHLY and CDR2 FYNNEI. The CDR3 is 17 amino acids. The CDR3 here is CASSEGLLSGEGYEQYF. The CDR3 DNA reads as TGTGCCAGCAGTGAAGGTCTATTGTCAGGGGAGGGCTACGAGCAGTACTTC.

V is TRBV18 and J is TRBJ2-5; D is undetermined. The germline CDR1 and CDR2 sequences are KGHSH and LQKENI. The CDR3 is 13 amino acids. Deletions cut 1 base from V and 2 bases from J, with 5 bases between. CDR3: CASSPRLQETQYF. CDR3 DNA sequence: TGTGCCAGCTCACCACGGCTTCAAGAGACCCAGTACTTC. Using reference TRBV18 and TRBJ2-5 for the parts outside the CDR3, the full variable domain is NAGVMQNPRHLVRRRGQEARLRCSPMKGHSHVYWYRQLPEEGLKFMVYLQKENIIDESGMPKERFSAEFPKEGPSILRIQQVVRGDSAAYFCASSPRLQETQYFGPGTRLLVL.

The V gene is TRBV18, the J gene TRBJ2-2; TRBD2 agrees at 10 bases. The CDR3 runs 18 residues. Trimming took 0 bases from V and 6 from J; bases not matched to a gene: 10. Germline V lookup: CDR1 KGHSH, CDR2 LQKENI. The CDR3 spells CASSPPPWLAGVSGELFF. CDR3 bases: TGTGCCAGCTCACCACCCCCGTGGCTAGCGGGAGTCTCCGGGGAGCTGTTTTTT.

The rearrangement links TRBV19 to TRBJ1-2; 7 nucleotides line up with TRBD1. Germline-derived CDR1 and CDR2 are LNHDA and SQIVND (reference sequence). This CDR3 is 12 amino acids long. The V gene end was trimmed by 7 bases and the J gene end by 8 bases; junction bases not matched to a gene: 7. The CDR3: CASKGQLRGYTF. The CDR3 nucleotides read TGTGCCAGTAAGGGACAGCTGCGGGGCTACACCTTC.

In nucleotides, the CDR3 is TGTGCCAGCAGTTCGAGACAGGGGGCGCGCACTGAAGCTTTCTTT. Encoded protein: CASSSRQGARTEAFF. The chain couples TRBV28 to TRBJ1-1; TRBD1 agrees at 10 bases. This CDR3 region has 15 residues. The germline V gene has CDR1 MDHEN and CDR2 SYDVKM. V was clipped by 4 bases and J by 4 bases; unmatched bases: 6. Full variable domain (remainder filled in from reference TRBV28 and TRBJ1-1): DVKVTQSSRYLVKRTGEKVFLECVQDMDHENMFWYRQDPGLGLRLIYFSYDVKMKEKGDIPEGYSVSREKKERFSLILESASTNQTSMYLCASSSRQGARTEAFFGQGTRLTVV.

The rearrangement links TRBV12-1 to TRBJ2-3; the D call TRBD2 from the table was never checked on the DNA. TRBV12-1 represents a pseudogene. The CDR3 spans 18 residues. CDR3 amino acids: CASSHLWTSGSRADTQYF. The CDR3 DNA is TGTGCCAGCAGCCACCTCTGGACTAGCGGGAGTAGGGCAGATACGCAGTATTTT.

This chain connects TRBV19 to TRBJ1-2; no firm D call. CDR1 and CDR2 (germline): LNHDA, SQIVND (reference sequence). Trimming took 5 bases from V and 0 from J, leaving 10 bases between them. The CDR3 is 14 amino acids. CDR3 loop: CASSQQAANYGYTF. The CDR3 DNA reads as TGTGCCAGTAGTCAACAAGCCGCTAACTATGGCTACACCTTC.

V is TRBV18 and J is TRBJ2-5; D remains ambiguous. V lost 5 bases to trimming and J lost 4 bases, with 5 bases between them. Per the germline V gene, CDR1 is KGHSH and CDR2 is LQKENI. The CDR3 covers 11 residues. CDR3 protein: CASSTGETQYF. In nucleotides, the CDR3 is TGTGCCAGCTCAACCGGAGAGACCCAGTACTTC.

The rearrangement links TRBV7-2 to TRBJ2-7; TRBD2 agrees at 10 bases. The germline CDR1 and CDR2 sequences are SGHTA and FQGNSA. J was trimmed by 2 bases and V by 0 bases; bases with no gene match: 10. This CDR3 is built from 18 residues. CDR3 protein: CASSLAGASGRVTYEQYF. The CDR3 nucleotides read TGTGCCAGCAGCTTAGCGGGGGCTAGCGGGAGAGTAACCTACGAGCAGTACTTC.

This clone showed up just once. The chain couples TRBV14 to TRBJ1-1; 9 positions match TRBD1. The CDR3 runs 15 residues. Germline V lookup: CDR1 SGHDN, CDR2 FVKESK. Losses at the gene ends were 4 bases for V and 11 bases for J; bases not matched to a gene: 14. The CDR3 protein is CASSLSLGGTGMAFF. The DNA of the CDR3 is TGTGCCAGCAGCCTTTCTCTTGGCGGGACAGGGATGGCTTTCTTT.

The chain carries TRBV2 and TRBJ1-3, with D perhaps TRBD1 (6 bases). The CDR3 contains 15 residues. The germline gives CDR1 SNHLY, CDR2 FYNNEI. V shed 6 bases and J shed 0 bases, with 12 bases lying between them. CDR3 DNA sequence: TGTGCCAGCAGCCTTGGACAGTTCTCTGGAAACACCATATATTTT. Translating gives CASSLGQFSGNTIYF.

V is TRBV7-2 and J is TRBJ2-4; TRBD1 aligns across 8 bases. The V and J ends lost 5 bases and 7 bases, in that order; junction bases with no gene match: 7. CDR3 length: 14 residues. From germline, CDR1 is SGHTA and CDR2 FQGNSA. The CDR3 nucleotides are TGTGCCAGCAGCCAGGGACAGGCGTTTAACATTCAGTACTTC. As protein: CASSQGQAFNIQYF.

This sequence joins TRBV23-1 and TRBJ2-2, with TRBD2 identical over 11 bases. TRBV23-1 is designated an ORF whose function remains uncertain. V lost 0 bases and J lost 2; bases outside the gene matches: 11. This CDR3 contains 20 residues. The CDR3 sequence: CASSQSGFTSGSFNTGELFF. CDR3 coding DNA: TGCGCCAGCAGTCAATCGGGATTCACTAGCGGGAGTTTTAACACCGGGGAGCTGTTTTTT.

The chain recombines TRBV18 with TRBJ2-2; D may be TRBD1 or TRBD2 (7 bases each). The CDR3 has 15 amino acids. V gave up 10 bases and J gave up 6 bases, with 21 bases separating them. CDR1 and CDR2 from the germline V gene are KGHSH and LQKENI. Written as DNA, the CDR3 is TGTGCCACCCTACCTTCGGGAGGACAGGCCGGGGAGCTGTTTTTT. Translation gives CATLPSGGQAGELFF.

This clone has only one observation. Different DNA sequences within this sample yield the same CDR3. V is TRBV28 and J is TRBJ2-3; D gene uncertain. V was shortened by 3 bases and J by 5 bases, with 3 bases between the two germline ends. Germline V gives CDR1 MDHEN, CDR2 SYDVKM. The CDR3 extends over 11 amino acids. The CDR3 region has the DNA TGTGCCAGCAGTTTGGGAGATACGCAGTATTTT. This gives the protein CASSLGDTQYF.

This clone was detected only once. This chain uses TRBV5-3 with TRBJ2-1; TRBD2 matches 13 bases. TRBV5-3 carries the ORF label, with uncertain function. The CDR3 spans 15 residues. J lost 7 bases, V lost 4 bases, and 5 bases had no gene match. The CDR3, as DNA: TGTGCCAGAAGCAATACTAGCGGGAGGGGTAATGAGCAGTTCTTC. Its protein is CARSNTSGRGNEQFF.